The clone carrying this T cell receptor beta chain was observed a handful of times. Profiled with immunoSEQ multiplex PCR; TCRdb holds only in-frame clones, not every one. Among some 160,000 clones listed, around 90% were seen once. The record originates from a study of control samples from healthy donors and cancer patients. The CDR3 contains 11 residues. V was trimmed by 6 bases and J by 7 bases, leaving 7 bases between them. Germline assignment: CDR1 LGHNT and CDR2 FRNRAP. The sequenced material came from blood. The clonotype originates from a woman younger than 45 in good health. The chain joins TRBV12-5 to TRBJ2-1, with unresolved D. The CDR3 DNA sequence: TGTGCTAGTGGCAGACAAAATGAGCAGTTCTTC. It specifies CASGRQNEQFF.